Detailed here is one T cell receptor (beta chain). This sample is part of a study of response to subunit inactivated influenza vaccine. TCRdb used MiXCR to reprocess the RT-PCR reads, holding one entry per CDR3 protein. The sample contains hundreds of thousands of distinct CDR3 sequences, 12% to 15% of which appear only once. After removal of 6 bases from V and 3 bases from J, the junction contained 4 bases not matched to a gene. From germline, CDR1 is SQVTM and CDR2 ANQGSEA. The CDR3 is 13 residues long. The chain couples TRBV29-1 to TRBJ2-1; the match to TRBD1 covers 8 bases. The sample in question was PBMCs from blood, obtained around two weeks before vaccination. The sequence came from a man aged 50 to 59 who received an inactivated influenza vaccine. CDR3 in DNA: TGCAGCGTGCGGACAGGGATCTACAATGAGCAGTTCTTC. Its translation is CSVRTGIYNEQFF.